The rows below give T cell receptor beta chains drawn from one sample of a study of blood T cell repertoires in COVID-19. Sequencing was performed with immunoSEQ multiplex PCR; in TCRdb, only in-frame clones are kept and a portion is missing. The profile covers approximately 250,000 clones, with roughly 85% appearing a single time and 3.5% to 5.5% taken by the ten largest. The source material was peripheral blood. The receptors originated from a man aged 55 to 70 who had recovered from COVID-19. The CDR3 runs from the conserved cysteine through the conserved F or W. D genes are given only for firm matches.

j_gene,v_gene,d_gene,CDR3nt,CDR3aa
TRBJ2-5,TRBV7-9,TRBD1,TGTGCCAGCAGTCCTGACAGGGGGGGAGAGACCCAGTACTTC,CASSPDRGGETQYF
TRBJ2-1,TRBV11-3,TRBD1,TGTGCCAGCAGCTTAGGGGGGACAGGGGACGCGGAGCAGTTCTTC,CASSLGGTGDAEQFF
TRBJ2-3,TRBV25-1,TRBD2,TGTGCCAGCAGTAACACCCACGGGGCGGGAGCAGATACGCAGTATTTT,CASSNTHGAGADTQYF
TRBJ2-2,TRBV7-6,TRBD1,TGTGCCAGCAGCGGGGGACAGGGATTATTCACCGGGGAGCTGTTTTTT,CASSGGQGLFTGELFF
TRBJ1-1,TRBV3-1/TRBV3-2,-,TGTGCCAGCAGCCACGGGAGGGTAACTGAAGCTTTCTTT,CASSHGRVTEAFF
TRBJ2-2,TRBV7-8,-,TGTGCCAGCAGCTTAGAGGGCGGGTTAGTCGGGGAGCTGTTTTTT,CASSLEGGLVGELFF
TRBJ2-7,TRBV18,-,TGTGCCAGCTCTCGGCAGGGGTTCGACGAGCAGTACTTC,CASSRQGFDEQYF
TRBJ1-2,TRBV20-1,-,TGCAGTGCTAGTTCCACCCCCGGACAGATTAGGAATGGCTACACCTTC,CSASSTPGQIRNGYTF
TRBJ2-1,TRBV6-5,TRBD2,TGTGCCAGCAGTTACCTTGGTAGCGGGGGGGACAATGAGCAGTTCTTC,CASSYLGSGGDNEQFF
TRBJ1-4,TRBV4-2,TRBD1,TGTGCCAGCAGCCAAGACCCCTTGGTAACAGGGGGCAGGGAAAAACTGTTTTTT,CASSQDPLVTGGREKLFF